Listed below are T cell receptor beta chains from one sample, sequenced in a study of T cells after yellow fever vaccination. TCRdb re-called the 5' RACE reads through MiXCR, storing one row per CDR3 protein. Of 300,000 to 400,000 distinct CDR3 sequences in the sample, roughly 8.6% were seen once. The sequencing here drew on PBMCs, taken roughly seven weeks after the first yellow fever vaccination. These receptors originate from a young man who received the YFV17D yellow fever vaccine. Each CDR3 is given without its conserved first and last residue.

TRBJ2-7	TRBV5-1	ASSLAGGRAYEQY
TRBJ1-3	TRBV5-1	ASSLPSGNTIY
TRBJ2-3	TRBV5-4	ASSLGLATDTQY
TRBJ2-5	TRBV18	ASSPPLIVSGVGETQY
TRBJ1-1	TRBV4-2	ASSQGGGRVTGRGRMNTEAF
TRBJ1-6	TRBV7-2	ASSQDWSSYNSPLH
TRBJ1-1	TRBV29-1	SGMIDIGKAF
TRBJ2-6	TRBV20-1	SAASASGANVLT
TRBJ2-2	TRBV28	ASIHAGLNTGELF
TRBJ1-1	TRBV5-1	ASSFTGALDTEAF
TRBJ1-6	TRBV6-5	ASSYGQARMAPLH
TRBJ2-5	TRBV5-1	ASSLDGEVQETQY
TRBJ1-4	TRBV12-3/TRBV12-4	ASSHSGDRKKLF
TRBJ2-1	TRBV4-2	ASSPYILETYNEQF
TRBJ1-1	TRBV5-1	ASSLVPGQGTEAF
TRBJ2-5	TRBV3-1	ASSLPLYSGQRGETQY
TRBJ2-4	TRBV18	ASSPPSLAKNIQY
TRBJ1-1	TRBV6-5	ASRESTKGAF
TRBJ2-1	TRBV29-1	SVEWFRADEQF
TRBJ2-5	TRBV7-2	ASSPRALYETQY
TRBJ1-1	TRBV6-1	ASSDPGDTEAF
TRBJ1-1	TRBV19	ASSIDRVTLNTEAF
TRBJ1-2	TRBV29-1	SVVDTYGYT
TRBJ2-5	TRBV5-4	ASSRQGALETQY
TRBJ2-1	TRBV5-1	ASSLFEAGGHNEQF
TRBJ2-3	TRBV7-9	ASSLPLKLADTQY
TRBJ1-5	TRBV7-8	ASTPSPGQGPQPQH
TRBJ2-1	TRBV7-2	ASRPRGTGGHNEQF
TRBJ2-1	TRBV4-1	ASSPLAGGLLGEQF
TRBJ2-2	TRBV2	ASRQDGGGELF
TRBJ2-7	TRBV6-5	ASSYGGFNEQY
TRBJ1-4	TRBV6-5	ASSYSGRVEKLF
TRBJ2-4	TRBV6-2/TRBV6-3	ASSPDPSAKNIQY
TRBJ2-2	TRBV5-5	ASSPVFGDWNTGELF
TRBJ1-4	TRBV4-1	ASRVQGAWREKLF
TRBJ1-3	TRBV15	ATRGASGNTIY
TRBJ2-1	TRBV11-3	ASSLGDRGGNEQF
TRBJ1-5	TRBV20-1	SAQGAINQPQH